This T cell receptor (beta chain) is drawn from a study of radiotherapy plus CTLA-4 blockade in lung cancer. Study details: The study recorded objective responses in about 18% of patients and disease control in around 31%.

On this clone: The target antigen is unknown.

Repertoires were generated with immunoSEQ multiplex PCR, while TCRdb's copy carries only in-frame clones and drops some. The sample holds 60,000 to 75,000 clones, roughly three quarters seen once. Findings of the study overall: Some TCR clones had been derived from tumors. These clones expanded in peripheral blood after radiotherapy plus ipilimumab. Reported findings show early blood T cell clone dynamics, with interferon-beta, best predicted response.

The V gene's germline CDR1 is LNHNV and CDR2 YYDKDF (reference sequence). The CDR3 spans 13 residues. Losses at the gene ends were 4 bases for V and 7 bases for J; bases not matched to a gene: 6. Alongside CTLA-4 blockade with ipilimumab, patients with chemo-refractory metastatic non-small-cell lung cancer received focal radiation. This receptor was obtained from a human donor with non-small cell lung cancer whose response to radiotherapy plus ipilimumab could not be evaluated. Some clones in this sample may be carry-over from other donors' samples. This specimen was peripheral blood, taken from a patient treated with radiotherapy plus ipilimumab. The chain combines TRBV15 with TRBJ1-2, with 7 bases matching TRBD1. This chain's CDR3 is CATSNGGGIGYTF. CDR3 nucleotides: TGTGCCACCAGCAATGGAGGGGGCATTGGCTACACCTTC.